The following is a TCR beta chain sequence with its context. This clonotype was counted between two and nine times. Its antigen is still unknown. Within one base of it there is no much larger clone, and no base qualities were kept. The source of the sample is a study of T cells in Graves' hyperthyroidism and ophthalmopathy (dated by TCRdb to between 2018 and 2021). Regarding the complete study: Peripheral blood was collected at initial diagnosis, before any treatment. TCR Vbeta CDR3 sequencing of roughly 140 peripheral blood samples (43 ophthalmopathy, 75 hyperthyroidism and roughly 17 progressor patients) is reported in the paper. After blood sampling, hyperthyroidism patients were treated with methimazole at a starting dose of 30 mg daily, and ophthalmopathy patients were treated with high-dose intravenous methylprednisolone. TCR V-J signatures able to tell the groups apart were searched for in a discovery cohort of 95 or so patients, of whom over 40 had Graves' ophthalmopathy and 57 had stable Graves' hyperthyroidism. In addition, the study compared T-cell repertoires in thyroid tissue and in blood from several Graves' hyperthyroidism patients. The 100 discovery patients were randomly split 7:3 into training and test sets. Prospective prediction of ophthalmopathy was tested in an independent validation cohort of fewer than 20 hyperthyroidism patients and 15 to 17 patients who later progressed to ophthalmopathy. Points the paper makes about the study in general: In validation, the model predicted progression to ophthalmopathy with 55% to 71% sensitivity and around 72% specificity, a median of approximately 6.7 months before onset. Ophthalmopathy was separated from stable hyperthyroidism by a 13 V-J signature model, with about 86% sensitivity and about 81% specificity obtained in cross-validation and 80%/75% obtained in testing. Most expanded thyroid clonotypes (frequency above 0.001) were also found in blood, which suggests that blood repertoires may mirror thyroid immune responses. Sample size was not statistically predetermined, and blinding of investigators to group allocation was not performed.

Hyperthyroidism patients were aged 18 to 65 years and newly diagnosed, with disease duration of less than 2 months. The study excluded patients with uncontrolled infections, other autoimmune diseases, pregnancy or lactation. Diagnoses were based on clinical symptoms, serum thyroxine and TRAb, thyroid ultrasound and orbital computed tomography. Blood from progressor patients was drawn when they were first diagnosed with hyperthyroidism, before any ophthalmopathy symptoms appeared. PBMCs were isolated from approximately 10 ml of fresh peripheral blood by Ficoll-Paque density gradient centrifugation. Patients classed as progressors first received a Graves' hyperthyroidism diagnosis and then went on to develop ophthalmopathy during follow-up. Total RNA was extracted using Trizol reagent, and RNA quality was assessed on an Agilent 2100 Bioanalyzer. From the cysteine through the phenylalanine, the CDR3 covers 14 amino acids. The sequence is cut down to CDR3 DNA, 42 bases in frame from base 1. Between the V and J ends, shortened by 2 bases and 0 bases respectively, the junction contains 7 bases.

Amplification of TCR beta CDR3 regions was carried out from RNA transcripts. The first round of RT-PCR for the TCR CDR3 was performed with the HTBI primer set and the Qiagen OneStep RT-PCR kit. A second multiplex PCR round built the libraries, followed by size selection and purification. Paired-end sequencing of the libraries was performed with 100 bp reads on an Illumina HiSeq2000. The paper's data handling went like this. Raw data were processed with SOAPnuke, discarding reads with adapters, uncalled bases, mean Phred below 15, or no exact constant-primer or identifier match. COPE v1.2.5 was used to merge high-quality paired reads, and clonotypes were defined as unique nucleotide sequences. Clonotypes were aligned to IMGT TRBV, TRBD and TRBJ reference segments using MiTCR v1.1. Analysis was restricted to V-J combinations with a frequency above 0.0001, which covered roughly 99% of repertoires. A TCS score was defined as the ratio of F50 (clonal expansion) to E x V (chaos), with BLOSUM62-based TCRdist applied between CDR3 peptides within each V-J. Welch's t-statistics and random forest reduced roughly 540 V-J features to 13, which were used in a naive Bayes classifier (R e1071). TCRdb handled the public reads itself, with Q25 trimming in fastp and clone calling in MiXCR, and kept productive beta chains. Every entry covers one CDR3 protein and lists the most common genes and DNA from its rows. TCRdb, not the original authors, processed these V and J calls. The sample contains some 370,000 distinct CDR3 sequences, approximately 18% of them found a single time. Jointly, the top ten make up roughly 35% of the sample.

Here the chain combines TRBV12-3 or TRBV12-4 and TRBJ2-5; the D gene remains uncertain. The receptor's source is a woman aged 30 to 39 with Graves' hyperthyroidism that later progressed to Graves' ophthalmopathy. The sample taken for sequencing was blood. The nucleotide sequence is given as TGTGCCAGCAGTTTACAGGAGTACCAAGAGACCCAGTACTTC. Its protein reads: CASSLQEYQETQYF.